This is a list of T cell receptor beta chains from one sample in a study of blood T cell repertoires in COVID-19. Using immunoSEQ multiplex PCR, the repertoire was profiled, and TCRdb retains in-frame clones only, with some absent. This repertoire shows 65,000 to 85,000 clones, around 90% found once; its top ten account for 5.8%. Specimen: peripheral blood. The receptors derive from a human donor in a cohort sampled during active COVID-19. The CDR3 runs from the conserved cysteine through the conserved F or W. D genes are given only for firm matches. Rows may omit the clone size; those that give it use once, few, many or a size class.

v_gene	d_gene	abundance	j_gene	CDR3nt	CDR3aa
TRBV6-5	.	.	TRBJ1-2	TGTGCCAGCAGTTACTCGGACACTAACTATGGCTACACCTTC	CASSYSDTNYGYTF
TRBV4-3	TRBD2	.	TRBJ2-3	TGCGCCAGCAGCCAAGATCCCGGGGGGGGAACCAACACAGATACGCAGTATTTT	CASSQDPGGGTNTDTQYF
TRBV5-5	TRBD1	.	TRBJ1-1	TGTGCCAGCAGGGGAGGACAGGACTACACTGAAGCTTTCTTT	CASRGGQDYTEAFF
TRBV9	.	.	TRBJ2-3	TGTGCCAGCTGGGACACAAGCACAGATACGCAGTATTTT	CASWDTSTDTQYF
TRBV7-2	TRBD1	.	TRBJ2-1	TGTGCCAGCGCCGGGACAGGGTTCAATCATGAGCAGTTCTTC	CASAGTGFNHEQFF
TRBV29-1	.	.	TRBJ2-2	TGCAGCGTTGTATGGAACACCGGGGAGCTGTTTTTT	CSVVWNTGELFF
TRBV15	.	.	TRBJ2-3	TGTGCCACCAGCAGAGATCAGGCGGATACGCAGTATTTT	CATSRDQADTQYF
TRBV9	TRBD2	once	TRBJ2-3	TGTGCCAGCAGCGTAGATTCGAGCGGGGGCCTTAGCACAGATACGCAGTATTTT	CASSVDSSGGLSTDTQYF
TRBV9	TRBD1	.	TRBJ2-5	TGTGCCAGCAGCCCCTCGGGACAGATCCAAGAGACCCAGTACTTC	CASSPSGQIQETQYF
TRBV19	TRBD1	.	TRBJ2-2	TGTGCCAGTAGTGGGACAGGGGGGAACACCGGGGAGCTGTTTTTT	CASSGTGGNTGELFF
TRBV6-6	.	once	TRBJ2-1	TGTGCCACCCGATCGGAATCTGGAGACAATGAGCAGTTCTTC	CATRSESGDNEQFF
TRBV21-1	.	.	TRBJ1-5	TGTGCCAGCAGCCCGATTCGCCGAGGGGGAGGCAATCAGCCCCAGCATTTT	CASSPIRRGGGNQPQHF
TRBV3-1/TRBV3-2	.	.	TRBJ1-5	TGTGCCAGCAGCCAAGTCGACGGGGGTCAGCCCCAGCATTTT	CASSQVDGGQPQHF
TRBV4-3	.	.	TRBJ2-2	TGCGCCAGCAGCCCATCCGGGGTGGGCCGAACCGGGGAGCTGTTTTTT	CASSPSGVGRTGELFF